Each of the 31 T cell receptor beta chains below was sequenced from the same sample in a study of post-analysis software for immune sequencing data. Study conclusions and caveats: Patients carried four or five TRBV segments more frequently than controls did, and TRBV5-6, TRBV5-1 and TRBV20-1 were among them.

These receptors' targets are unknown. Unique molecular identifiers were built into the TCR beta cDNA libraries. TCRdb ran MiXCR on the PCR reads and lists one entry per CDR3 protein. The sample has fewer than 900,000 distinct CDR3 sequences, about 45% seen once. The sequencing sample was made of blood. These receptor sequences come from a girl aged 10-17 years with multiple sclerosis.

This clonotype was seen a few times. This chain connects TRBV5-1 to TRBJ1-2; the D is unclear. From germline, CDR1 is SGHRS and CDR2 YFSETQ. Trimming pared 5 bases from V and 8 bases from J, leaving 22 bases between. This CDR3 has 15 amino acids. The CDR3 DNA sequence: TGCGCCAGCAGACCTTCCAGTGGCGCAATAGGGGGCTACACCTTC. Amino acids: CASRPSSGAIGGYTF.

This clonotype was observed a handful of times. The chain combines TRBV20-1 with TRBJ2-1; D is possibly TRBD1 or TRBD2 (7 bases each). V lost 1 base, J lost 7 bases, and 14 bases lay in between. The CDR3 is made up of 14 amino acids. Germline V gives CDR1 DFQATT, CDR2 SNEGSKA (reference sequence). The CDR3 DNA sequence: TGCAGTGCTAGAGTCCCAGCGGGACAGAATGAGCAGTTCTTC. Translation: CSARVPAGQNEQFF.

This sequence joins TRBV5-1 and TRBJ1-6, with TRBD1 identical over 7 bases. CDR1 and CDR2 from the germline V gene are SGHRS and YFSETQ. This CDR3 contains 15 residues. J was trimmed by 6 bases and V by 2 bases; bases with no gene match: 5. The CDR3 bases are TGCGCCAGCAGCTTAGGGACAGCGGTTAATTCACCCCTCCACTTT. Translating it yields CASSLGTAVNSPLHF.

The sample holds many counts of this clonotype. The gene calls are TRBV7-2 and TRBJ2-7, with D perhaps TRBD1 (6 bases). Germline assignment: CDR1 SGHTA and CDR2 FQGNSA. Trimming stripped 4 bases from V and 1 base from J, with 11 bases between. The CDR3 totals 14 residues. CDR3 protein: CASSSNRASYEQYF. The CDR3 DNA is TGTGCCAGCAGCTCGAACAGGGCTTCCTACGAGCAGTACTTC.

This clonotype was found a few times. The gene calls are TRBV5-5 and TRBJ2-3; 8 nucleotides agree with TRBD1. The CDR3 is 16 residues long. V lost 0 bases to trimming and J lost 4 bases; unmatched junction nucleotides: 7. The germline V gene encodes CDR1 SGHKS and CDR2 YYEKEE (reference sequence). The CDR3 here is CASSLERTGLPDTQYF. The CDR3 DNA is TGTGCCAGCAGCTTGGAACGGACAGGGTTGCCAGATACGCAGTATTTT.

The chain employs TRBV29-1 and TRBJ2-5; 9 bases map to TRBD2. CDR3 length: 16 residues. Germline trimming cut 0 bases from V and 5 bases from J; bases unmatched to any gene: 10. CDR1 is SQVTM, CDR2 ANQGSEA, per germline. The CDR3 reads CSVEDNSGRMLETQYF. In nucleotides, the CDR3 is TGCAGCGTTGAAGACAATAGCGGGAGAATGTTGGAGACCCAGTACTTC.

The gene calls are TRBV7-8 and TRBJ2-1; 10 bases line up with TRBD2. Germline values: CDR1 SGHVS, CDR2 FQNEAQ. This CDR3 comprises 19 residues. The J segment lost 2 bases and the V segment lost 1 base, leaving 11 bases of the junction unmatched. The CDR3 bases are TGTGCCAGCAGCTTAGGGGGTAGCGGGAGGACGCCTGCCTACAATGAGCAGTTCTTC. This codes for CASSLGGSGRTPAYNEQFF.

The CDR3 DNA follows: TGTGCCAGCAGTTTAGGGCCACTCGACTACGAGCAGTACTTC. Its protein product is CASSLGPLDYEQYF. The rearrangement uses TRBV27 and TRBJ2-5, with D unclear. The last part of the DNA fits TRBJ2-7 better; the J call may be wrong. CDR3 size: 14 residues. Looked up from germline, CDR1 is MNHEY and CDR2 is SMNVEV (reference sequence).

The chain employs TRBV11-1 and TRBJ2-5; 9 bases agree with TRBD2. V shed 5 bases and J 7 bases; nucleotides not matched to a gene: 14. The germline V gene encodes CDR1 SGHAT and CDR2 FQDESV (reference sequence). This CDR3 spans 16 amino acids. This chain's CDR3 is CASSPHSGTSMGTQYF. CDR3 bases: TGTGCCAGCAGCCCCCACTCCGGGACTAGCATGGGGACCCAGTACTTC.

This chain links TRBV3-1 with TRBJ2-5, with D possibly TRBD2 on 5 matching bases. Germline assignment: CDR1 LGHDT and CDR2 YNNKEL (reference sequence). The CDR3 extends over 12 amino acids. Between the trimmed V and J ends, which lost 6 bases and 5 bases, there was a span of 10 bases. The CDR3 loop reads CASRHIAETQYF. DNA of the CDR3: TGTGCCAGCAGGCATATAGCGGAGACCCAGTACTTC.

This clonotype has more than one count but fewer than ten. The rearrangement joins TRBV12-3 or TRBV12-4 to TRBJ2-7; TRBD2 agrees at 11 bases. The CDR3 consists of 13 residues. Trimming took 5 bases from V and 6 from J; bases not matched to a gene: 3. In DNA form, the CDR3 reads TGTGCCAGCAGTCCAGGGACTAGCGGCGAGCAGTACTTC. This codes for CASSPGTSGEQYF.

The CDR3 sequence is CSVEASTGAQYF. CDR3 DNA sequence: TGCAGCGTTGAAGCATCGACTGGTGCGCAGTATTTT. The chain uses TRBV29-1 and TRBJ2-3; unclear D gene. Trimming stripped 1 base from V and 10 bases from J, with 12 bases between. Germline CDR1 is SQVTM and CDR2 is ANQGSEA. The CDR3 contains 12 residues.

The chain is built from TRBV11-3 and TRBJ2-5; a weak D match, TRBD2 (6 bases). The CDR3 runs 15 residues. The V and J ends lost 0 bases and 4 bases respectively, with 12 bases between them. Germline CDR1 reads SGHNT; CDR2 reads YENEEA. Written as DNA, the CDR3 is TGTGCCAGCAGCTTAGAGGGCCAGGGAGGAGAGACCCAGTACTTC. This gives the protein CASSLEGQGGETQYF.

A few counts support this clonotype. The rearrangement uses TRBV30 and TRBJ2-7; D is undetermined. Germline-derived CDR1 and CDR2 are GTSNPN and SVGIG (reference sequence). Trimming removed 4 bases at V and 3 bases at J, with 7 bases between. The CDR3 length is 11 residues. CDR3: CAWNSNYEQYF. CDR3 nucleotide sequence: TGTGCCTGGAACTCGAACTACGAGCAGTACTTC.

The table lists this clonotype with a few counts. The V call is TRBV7-9, the J call TRBJ1-2; a possible D gene is TRBD1 (6 bases). The CDR3 is 15 residues long. Per the germline V gene, CDR1 is SEHNR and CDR2 is FQNEAQ (reference sequence). V was shortened by 1 base and J by 1 base, with 10 bases between the two germline ends. DNA for the CDR3: TGTGCCAGCAGCTTAGGACAGGAGCTTAACTATGGCTACACCTTC. This translates into CASSLGQELNYGYTF.

The genes are TRBV15 and TRBJ1-1; a possible D gene is TRBD1 (6 bases). Between the trimmed V and J ends, which lost 5 bases and 7 bases, there was a span of 17 bases. The V gene's germline CDR1 is LNHNV and CDR2 YYDKDF (reference sequence). The length of the CDR3 is 14 residues. The DNA of the CDR3 is TGTGCCACCAGCCGGTACGGACAGCCTGTTGAAGCTTTCTTT. Its translation: CATSRYGQPVEAFF.

This chain uses TRBV7-2 with TRBJ2-3; tentative D call: TRBD2 (5 bases). The germline V gene encodes CDR1 SGHTA and CDR2 FQGNSA. The CDR3 totals 17 residues. Deletions cut 0 bases from V and 0 bases from J, with 13 bases between. DNA for the CDR3: TGTGCCAGCAGCTTAGCCGGAGGAGACCCTAGCACAGATACGCAGTATTTT. Protein product: CASSLAGGDPSTDTQYF.

The chain combines TRBV15 with TRBJ2-7; D gene uncertain. CDR1 is LNHNV, CDR2 YYDKDF, per germline (reference sequence). The CDR3 runs 14 residues. V was pared by 5 bases and J by 4 bases, with 15 bases between. The CDR3 nucleotides read TGTGCCACCAGCGGACCGGACGTCCCTTACGAGCAGTACTTC. It yields the protein CATSGPDVPYEQYF.

This clonotype was seen a handful of times. This chain connects TRBV27 to TRBJ2-5; D may be TRBD1 (6 bases). Germline V CDR1 and CDR2: MNHEY, SMNVEV (reference sequence). This CDR3 comprises 13 residues. V was clipped by 8 bases and J by 11 bases, with 21 bases between them. The CDR3 sequence is CASWGHPRKGQYF. The CDR3 DNA reads TGTGCCAGCTGGGGACACCCGAGAAAGGGGCAGTACTTC.

The J gene is TRBJ2-4, the V gene TRBV27, with 7 bases identical to TRBD1. The CDR3 runs 17 residues. With V trimmed by 5 bases and J by 4 bases, 14 bases remained unmatched. Germline V lookup: CDR1 MNHEY, CDR2 SMNVEV (reference sequence). The CDR3 DNA reads TGTGCCAGCAGTCGACGGGGACAGAGAGGCCCGAAAAACATTCAGTACTTC. Protein: CASSRRGQRGPKNIQYF.

The chain employs TRBV20-1 and TRBJ1-5; D call uncertain. The V gene lost 0 bases and the J gene lost 6 bases, with 15 bases spanning the gap. The CDR3 runs 15 residues. CDR1 and CDR2 (germline): DFQATT, SNEGSKA (reference sequence). For the CDR3, the DNA is TGCAGTGCTAGAGATCGCGGGAGCGTTACTCAGCCCCAGCATTTT. Amino acid sequence: CSARDRGSVTQPQHF.

The chain employs TRBV7-2 and TRBJ2-3; the D gene is possibly TRBD1 (6 bases). This CDR3 comprises 13 residues. Trimming took 5 bases from V and 8 from J, leaving 14 bases between them. Germline CDR1 and CDR2: SGHTA and FQGNSA. CDR3 residues: CASSPTGPGTQYF. The CDR3 DNA is TGTGCCAGCAGCCCCACAGGGCCGGGTACGCAGTATTTT.

This clonotype was counted only a few times. The V gene is TRBV4-3, the J gene TRBJ2-7, with D possibly matching TRBD2 (5 bases). This CDR3 contains 15 residues. V lost 3 bases and J 0 bases, leaving 12 bases between the germline ends. Germline CDR1 reads LGHNA; CDR2 reads YSLEER. In DNA, the CDR3 is TGCGCCAGCAGCCAGAGCGGACTCACCTCCTACGAGCAGTACTTC. Protein sequence: CASSQSGLTSYEQYF.

This clonotype was recorded only once. The chain has TRBV7-9 and TRBJ2-7; tentatively, D is TRBD2 (6 bases). In germline, CDR1 is SEHNR, CDR2 FQNEAQ (reference sequence). V shed 5 bases and J shed 0 bases, with 11 bases lying between them. The CDR3 sequence is 14 residues long. In nucleotides, the CDR3 is TGTGCCAGCAGCCCCCCTAGCGTCTCCTACGAGCAGTACTTC. Residues: CASSPPSVSYEQYF. Variable domain in full (rest from reference TRBV7-9 and TRBJ2-7): DTGVSQNPRHKITKRGQNVTFRCDPISEHNRLYWYRQTLGQGPEFLTYFQNEAQLEKSRLLSDRFSAERPKGSFSTLEIQRTEQGDSAMYLCASSPPSVSYEQYFGPGTRLTVT.

A few counts support this clonotype. The chain carries TRBV4-1 and TRBJ2-1, with 16 nucleotides matching TRBD2. J gave up 7 bases and V 3 bases, and 15 bases lay outside the gene matches. The CDR3 has 20 amino acids. Germline CDR1 reads MGHRA; CDR2 reads YSYEKL. CDR3 region: CASSHPGTSGRARSKNEQFF. The CDR3 coding sequence is TGCGCCAGCAGCCACCCTGGGACTAGCGGGAGGGCCCGGAGTAAGAATGAGCAGTTCTTC.

The chain links TRBV5-1 to TRBJ2-7, with D possibly being TRBD2 (6 bases). Germline CDR1 reads SGHRS; CDR2 reads YFSETQ. The CDR3 runs to 13 residues. Deletions cut 4 bases from V and 5 bases from J, with 13 bases between. CDR3 nucleotide sequence: TGCGCCAGCAGCCCTTTGGAGGGAAACGAGCAGTACTTC. Translated: CASSPLEGNEQYF.

The chain is built from TRBV5-1 and TRBJ2-1; TRBD2 aligns across 10 bases. Germline V gene sequence: CDR1 SGHRS, CDR2 YFSETQ. J was trimmed by 3 bases and V by 0 bases; bases with no gene match: 6. The CDR3 contains 17 residues. CDR3 in DNA: TGCGCCAGCAGCTTGGCCGACGCTAGCGGGAGCTACAATGAGCAGTTCTTC. Residues: CASSLADASGSYNEQFF.

This clonotype was observed a single time. This chain links TRBV9 with TRBJ2-5; TRBD1 agrees at 7 bases. From germline, CDR1 is SGDLS and CDR2 YYNGEE. V shed 0 bases, J shed 7 bases, and the junction held 6 bases outside the gene matches. The CDR3 has 14 residues. The CDR3, as DNA: TGTGCCAGCAGCGTAGAAAGGGGGCGCGGGACCCAGTACTTC. Encoded protein: CASSVERGRGTQYF.

This clonotype was seen a few times. The chain uses TRBV29-1 and TRBJ2-1; D unresolved. CDR1 SQVTM and CDR2 ANQGSEA come from the germline V gene. V was cut by 3 bases and J by 4 bases, with 7 bases left in between. The CDR3 is 12 residues long. The CDR3 coding sequence is TGCAGCGTTGAGCTTGGATACAATGAGCAGTTCTTC. Amino acid sequence: CSVELGYNEQFF.

This clonotype has a handful of counts. The rearrangement uses TRBV27 and TRBJ2-7; 7 bases align to TRBD2. The CDR3 is made up of 13 amino acids. V lost 10 bases to trimming and J lost 3 bases; unmatched junction nucleotides: 9. Germline V CDR1 and CDR2: MNHEY, SMNVEV (reference sequence). In DNA form, the CDR3 reads TGTGCCACGGAGGGGCCGGGAGGCTACGAGCAGTACTTC. This translates into CATEGPGGYEQYF.

This clonotype has more than one count but fewer than ten. The chain employs TRBV29-1 and TRBJ2-1; D may match TRBD1 or TRBD2 (6 bases each). The V gene's germline CDR1 is SQVTM and CDR2 ANQGSEA. V lost 6 bases and J 4 bases, leaving 19 bases between the germline ends. The length of the CDR3 is 15 residues. In nucleotides, the CDR3 is TGCAGCGTGCCCCACGGAGGGACATCGTACAATGAGCAGTTCTTC. This sequence encodes CSVPHGGTSYNEQFF.